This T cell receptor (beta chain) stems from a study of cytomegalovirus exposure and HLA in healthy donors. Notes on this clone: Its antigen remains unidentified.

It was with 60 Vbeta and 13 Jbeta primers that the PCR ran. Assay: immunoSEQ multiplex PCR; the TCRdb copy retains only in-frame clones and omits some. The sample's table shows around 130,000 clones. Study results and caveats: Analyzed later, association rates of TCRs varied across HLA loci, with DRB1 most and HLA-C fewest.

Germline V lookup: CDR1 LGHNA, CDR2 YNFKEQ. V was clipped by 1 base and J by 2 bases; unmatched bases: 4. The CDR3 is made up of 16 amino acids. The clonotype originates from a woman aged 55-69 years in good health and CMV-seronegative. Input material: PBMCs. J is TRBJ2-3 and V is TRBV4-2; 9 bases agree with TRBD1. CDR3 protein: CASSQGTGAYTDTQYF. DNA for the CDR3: TGTGCCAGCAGCCAAGGGACAGGGGCCTACACAGATACGCAGTATTTT.